This T cell receptor beta chain was identified in a study of OX40 agonist ivuxolimab in advanced cancers. Study at large: Patients received the agonistic anti-OX40 (CD134) antibody ivuxolimab. The patients received ivuxolimab by intravenous route every 2 weeks at 0.01 to 10 mg/kg.

As regards this clone: Its matching antigen is unknown.

TCRdb keeps only in-frame clones here, not all; method: immunoSEQ multiplex PCR. The table records about 22,000 clones, roughly nine tenths of them present only once. CDR1 is SEHNR, CDR2 FQNEAQ, per germline (reference sequence). The CDR3 is made up of 17 amino acids. Trimming removed 4 bases from V and 9 bases from J; junction bases left unmatched: 14. Any history of autoimmune disease or systemic immunosuppression disqualified patients. Study results and limitations: Researchers did not establish what antigens the expanded peripheral T cells target.

This specimen consisted of CD4+ or CD8+ T cells sorted from blood, obtained in a trial of the OX40 agonist ivuxolimab. This rearrangement joins TRBV7-9 to TRBJ2-1, with 11 bases matching TRBD2. The sequence was collected from an adult with an advanced solid tumor such as melanoma, head and neck, liver or kidney cancer. CDR3 residues: CASSSGLAGGRFGEQFF. In DNA form, the CDR3 reads TGTGCCAGCAGCTCGGGGCTAGCGGGAGGCAGATTCGGTGAGCAGTTCTTC.